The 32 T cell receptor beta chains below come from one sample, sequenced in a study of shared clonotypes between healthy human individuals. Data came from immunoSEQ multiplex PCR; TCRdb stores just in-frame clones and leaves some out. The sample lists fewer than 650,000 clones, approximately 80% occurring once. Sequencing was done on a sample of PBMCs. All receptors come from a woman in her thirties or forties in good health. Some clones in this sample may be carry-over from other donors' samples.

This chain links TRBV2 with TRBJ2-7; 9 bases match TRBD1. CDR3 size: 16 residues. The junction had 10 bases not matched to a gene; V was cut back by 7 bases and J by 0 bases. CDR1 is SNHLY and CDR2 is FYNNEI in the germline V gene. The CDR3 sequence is CASNSRGTGNSYEQYF. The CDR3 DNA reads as TGTGCCAGCAATTCAAGGGGGACAGGGAACTCCTACGAGCAGTACTTC.

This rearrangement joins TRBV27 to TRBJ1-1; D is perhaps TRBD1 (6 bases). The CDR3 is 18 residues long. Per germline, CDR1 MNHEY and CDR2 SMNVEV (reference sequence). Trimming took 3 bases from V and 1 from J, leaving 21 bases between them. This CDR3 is CASSFISPGGTKNTEAFF. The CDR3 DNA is TGTGCCAGCAGTTTTATAAGCCCGGGGGGGACAAAGAACACTGAAGCTTTCTTT.

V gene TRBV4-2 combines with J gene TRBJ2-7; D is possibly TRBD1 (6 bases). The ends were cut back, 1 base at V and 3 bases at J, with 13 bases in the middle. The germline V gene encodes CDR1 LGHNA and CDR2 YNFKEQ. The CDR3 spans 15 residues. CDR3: CASSQATGQLYEQYF. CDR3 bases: TGTGCCAGCAGCCAAGCCACCGGACAGCTCTACGAGCAGTACTTC.

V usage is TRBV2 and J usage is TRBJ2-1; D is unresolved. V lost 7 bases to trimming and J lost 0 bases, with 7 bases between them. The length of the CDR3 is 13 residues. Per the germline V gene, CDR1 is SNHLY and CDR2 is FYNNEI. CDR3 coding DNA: TGTGCCAGCAAGTCGCGCTCCTACAATGAGCAGTTCTTC. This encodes CASKSRSYNEQFF.

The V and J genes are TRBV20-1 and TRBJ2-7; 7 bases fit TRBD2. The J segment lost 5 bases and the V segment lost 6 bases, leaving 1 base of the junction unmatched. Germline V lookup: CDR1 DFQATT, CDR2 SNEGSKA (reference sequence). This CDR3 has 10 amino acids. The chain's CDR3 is CSAGGDEQYF. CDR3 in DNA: TGCAGTGCGGGGGGGGACGAGCAGTACTTC.

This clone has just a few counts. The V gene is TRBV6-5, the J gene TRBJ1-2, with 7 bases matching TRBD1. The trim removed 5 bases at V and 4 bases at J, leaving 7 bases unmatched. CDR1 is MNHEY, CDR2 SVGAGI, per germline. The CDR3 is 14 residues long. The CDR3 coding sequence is TGTGCCAGCAGTCTATCGGACAGGTCCTATGGCTACACCTTC. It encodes CASSLSDRSYGYTF.

The CDR3 nucleotides are TGCGCCAGCAGCCAAGCCACCCCGATCGGTGAGCAGTTCTTC. Translation gives CASSQATPIGEQFF. The chain links TRBV4-1 to TRBJ2-1; no clear D. V was shortened by 1 base and J by 9 bases, with 13 bases between the two germline ends. CDR1 is MGHRA and CDR2 is YSYEKL in the germline V gene. The CDR3 is 14 residues long.

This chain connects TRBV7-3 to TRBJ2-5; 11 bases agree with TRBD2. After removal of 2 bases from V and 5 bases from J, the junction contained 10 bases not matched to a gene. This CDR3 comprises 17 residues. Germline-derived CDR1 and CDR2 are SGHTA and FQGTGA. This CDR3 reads CASSLWRLAGTQETQYF. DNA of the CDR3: TGTGCCAGCAGCTTATGGCGACTAGCGGGAACGCAGGAGACCCAGTACTTC.

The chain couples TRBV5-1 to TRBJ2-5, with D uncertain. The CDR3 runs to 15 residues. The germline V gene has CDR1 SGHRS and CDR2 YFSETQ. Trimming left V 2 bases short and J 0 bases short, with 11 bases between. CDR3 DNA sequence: TGCGCCAGCAGCTTACTGCCTGACTACCAAGAGACCCAGTACTTC. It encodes CASSLLPDYQETQYF.

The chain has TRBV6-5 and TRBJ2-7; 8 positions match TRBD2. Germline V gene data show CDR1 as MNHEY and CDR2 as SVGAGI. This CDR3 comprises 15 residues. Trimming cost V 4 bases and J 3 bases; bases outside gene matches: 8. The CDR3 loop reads CASSSRGGTSYEQYF. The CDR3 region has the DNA TGTGCCAGCAGTTCCCGCGGGGGGACTAGCTACGAGCAGTACTTC.

Written as DNA, the CDR3 is TGTGCCAGCAGCTACACAGGGACCTATGGCTACACCTTC. This translates into CASSYTGTYGYTF. The gene calls are TRBV7-2 and TRBJ1-2; D might be TRBD1 (6 bases). V lost 4 bases, J lost 4 bases, and 10 bases lay in between. The CDR3 loop spans 13 amino acids. Germline CDR1 is SGHTA and CDR2 is FQGNSA.

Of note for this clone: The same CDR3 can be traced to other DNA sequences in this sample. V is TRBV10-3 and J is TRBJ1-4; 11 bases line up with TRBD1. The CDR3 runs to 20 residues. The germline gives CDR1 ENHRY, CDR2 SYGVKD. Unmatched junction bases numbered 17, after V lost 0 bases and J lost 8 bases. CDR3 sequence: CAISESRYRWTGGVREKLFF. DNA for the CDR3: TGTGCCATCAGTGAGTCGAGATATCGCTGGACAGGGGGCGTGAGGGAAAAACTGTTTTTT.

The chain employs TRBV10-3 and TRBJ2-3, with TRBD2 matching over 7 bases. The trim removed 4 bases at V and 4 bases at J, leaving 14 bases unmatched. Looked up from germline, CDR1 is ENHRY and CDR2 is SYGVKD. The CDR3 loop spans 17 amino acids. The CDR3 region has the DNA TGTGCCATCAGTGGGGCAAAGACCGGGACTACCTCAGATACGCAGTATTTT. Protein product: CAISGAKTGTTSDTQYF.

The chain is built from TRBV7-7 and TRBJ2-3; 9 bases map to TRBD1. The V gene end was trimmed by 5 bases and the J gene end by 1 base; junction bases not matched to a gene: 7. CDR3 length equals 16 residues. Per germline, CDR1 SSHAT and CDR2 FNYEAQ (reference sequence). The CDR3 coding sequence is TGTGCCAGCAGCCCTGGGACAGGGTTCGGCACAGATACGCAGTATTTT. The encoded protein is CASSPGTGFGTDTQYF. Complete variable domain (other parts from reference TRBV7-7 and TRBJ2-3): GAGVSQSPRYKVTKRGQDVTLRCDPISSHATLYWYQQALGQGPEFLTYFNYEAQPDKSGLPSDRFSAERPEGSISTLTIQRTEQRDSAMYRCASSPGTGFGTDTQYFGPGTRLTVL.

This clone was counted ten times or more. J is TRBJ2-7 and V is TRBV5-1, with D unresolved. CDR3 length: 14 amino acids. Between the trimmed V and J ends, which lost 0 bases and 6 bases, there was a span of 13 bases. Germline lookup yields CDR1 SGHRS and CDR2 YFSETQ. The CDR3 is CASSLASVRSEQYF. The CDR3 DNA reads TGCGCCAGCAGCTTGGCCAGTGTTAGGTCCGAGCAGTACTTC.

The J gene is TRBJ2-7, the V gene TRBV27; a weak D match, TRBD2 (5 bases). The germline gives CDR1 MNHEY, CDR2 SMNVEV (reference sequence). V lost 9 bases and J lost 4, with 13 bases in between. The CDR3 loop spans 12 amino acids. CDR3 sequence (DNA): TGTGCCAGTTCGGGATTTCGATACGAGCAGTACTTC. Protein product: CASSGFRYEQYF.

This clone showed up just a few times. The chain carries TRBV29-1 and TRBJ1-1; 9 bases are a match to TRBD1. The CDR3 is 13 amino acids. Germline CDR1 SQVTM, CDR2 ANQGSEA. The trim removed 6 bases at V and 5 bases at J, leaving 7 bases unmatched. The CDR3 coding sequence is TGCAGCGTCCAATCGACAGGGGGGACTGAAGCTTTCTTT. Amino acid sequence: CSVQSTGGTEAFF. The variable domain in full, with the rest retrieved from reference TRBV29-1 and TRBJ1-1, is SAVISQKPSRDICQRGTSLTIQCQVDSQVTMMFWYRQQPGQSLTLIATANQGSEATYESGFVIDKFPISRPNLTFSTLTVSNMSPEDSSIYLCSVQSTGGTEAFFGQGTRLTVV.

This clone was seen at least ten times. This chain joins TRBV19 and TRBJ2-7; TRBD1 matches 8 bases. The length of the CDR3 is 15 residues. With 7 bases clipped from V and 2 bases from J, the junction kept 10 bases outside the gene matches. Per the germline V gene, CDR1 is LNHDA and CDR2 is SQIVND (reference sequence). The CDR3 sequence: CASNQGTGGPYEQYF. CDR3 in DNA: TGTGCCAGTAACCAGGGGACAGGAGGACCCTACGAGCAGTACTTC.

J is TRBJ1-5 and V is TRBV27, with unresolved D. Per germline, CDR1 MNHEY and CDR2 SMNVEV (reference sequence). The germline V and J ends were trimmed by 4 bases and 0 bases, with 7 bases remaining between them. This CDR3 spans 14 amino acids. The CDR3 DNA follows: TGTGCCAGCAGTTCCGAAAATAGCAATCAGCCCCAGCATTTT. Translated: CASSSENSNQPQHF.

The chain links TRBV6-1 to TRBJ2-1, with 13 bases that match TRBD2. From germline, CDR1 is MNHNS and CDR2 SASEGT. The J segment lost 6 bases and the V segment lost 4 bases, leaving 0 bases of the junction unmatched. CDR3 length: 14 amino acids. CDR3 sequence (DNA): TGTGCCAGCAGTGGACTAGCGGGAGGCAATGAGCAGTTCTTC. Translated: CASSGLAGGNEQFF.

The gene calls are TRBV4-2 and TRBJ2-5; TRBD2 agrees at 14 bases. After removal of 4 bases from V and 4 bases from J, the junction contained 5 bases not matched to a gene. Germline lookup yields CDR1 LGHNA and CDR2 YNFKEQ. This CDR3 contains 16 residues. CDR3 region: CASSPGTSGSAETQYF. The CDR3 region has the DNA TGTGCCAGCAGCCCCGGGACTAGCGGGAGTGCAGAGACCCAGTACTTC.

The CDR3 spells CASSSQGYEQYF. Written as DNA, the CDR3 is TGTGCCAGCAGCTCTCAGGGGTACGAGCAGTACTTC. This chain uses TRBV11-2 with TRBJ2-5; D might be TRBD1 (6 bases). The end of the DNA is better explained by TRBJ2-7, so the J call may be wrong. The CDR3 covers 12 residues. CDR1 and CDR2 from the germline V gene are SGHAT and FQNNGV.

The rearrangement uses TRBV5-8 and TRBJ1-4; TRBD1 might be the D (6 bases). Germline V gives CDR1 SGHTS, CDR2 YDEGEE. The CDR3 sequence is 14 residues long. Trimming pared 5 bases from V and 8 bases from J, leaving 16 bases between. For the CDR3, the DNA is TGTGCCAGCAGGGGACGGGGGGCGGAGGAAAAACTGTTTTTT. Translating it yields CASRGRGAEEKLFF.

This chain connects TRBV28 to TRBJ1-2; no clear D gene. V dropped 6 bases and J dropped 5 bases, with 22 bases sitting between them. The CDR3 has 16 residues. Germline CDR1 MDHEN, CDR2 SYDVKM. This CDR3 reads CASSMWAGGGLYGYTF. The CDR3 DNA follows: TGTGCCAGCAGCATGTGGGCCGGCGGCGGGCTATATGGCTACACCTTC.

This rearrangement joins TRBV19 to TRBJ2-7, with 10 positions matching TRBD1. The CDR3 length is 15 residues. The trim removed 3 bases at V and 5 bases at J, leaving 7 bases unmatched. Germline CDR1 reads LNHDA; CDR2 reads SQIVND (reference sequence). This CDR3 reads CASSMEDRGFNEQYF. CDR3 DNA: TGTGCCAGTAGTATGGAGGACAGGGGGTTCAACGAGCAGTACTTC.

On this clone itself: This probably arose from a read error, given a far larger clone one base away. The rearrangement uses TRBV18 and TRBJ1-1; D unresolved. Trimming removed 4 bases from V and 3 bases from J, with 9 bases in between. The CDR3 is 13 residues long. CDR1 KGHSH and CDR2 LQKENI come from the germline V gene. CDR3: CASSQDEDTEAFF. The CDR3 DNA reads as TGTGCCAGCTCACAAGACGAGGACACTGAAGCTTTCTTT.

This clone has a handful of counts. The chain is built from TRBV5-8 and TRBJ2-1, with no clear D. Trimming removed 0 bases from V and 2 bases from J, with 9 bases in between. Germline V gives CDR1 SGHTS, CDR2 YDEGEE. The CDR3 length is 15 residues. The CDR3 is CASSLGPGTYNEQFF. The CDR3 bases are TGTGCCAGCAGCTTGGGTCCTGGTACCTACAATGAGCAGTTCTTC.

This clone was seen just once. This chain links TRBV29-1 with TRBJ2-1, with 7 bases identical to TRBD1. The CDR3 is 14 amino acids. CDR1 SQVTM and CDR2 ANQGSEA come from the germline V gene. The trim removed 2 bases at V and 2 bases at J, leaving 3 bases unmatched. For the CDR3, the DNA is TGCAGCGTTGAAACAGGGGACACCTACAATGAGCAGTTCTTC. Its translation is CSVETGDTYNEQFF.

CDR3: CASSLGTSTYNEQFF. In DNA form, the CDR3 reads TGCGCCAGCAGCTTGGGAACAAGTACCTACAATGAGCAGTTCTTC. The rearrangement joins TRBV5-1 to TRBJ2-1; D is ambiguous. Germline V gives CDR1 SGHRS, CDR2 YFSETQ. The CDR3 is 15 residues long. Trimming pared 0 bases from V and 2 bases from J, leaving 9 bases between.

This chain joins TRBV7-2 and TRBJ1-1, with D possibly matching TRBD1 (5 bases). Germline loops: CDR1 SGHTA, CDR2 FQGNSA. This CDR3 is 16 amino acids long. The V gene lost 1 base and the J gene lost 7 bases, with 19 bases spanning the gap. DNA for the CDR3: TGTGCCAGCAGCTTAGAGGTTACACCGTGGGGGAGTGAAGCTTTCTTT. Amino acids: CASSLEVTPWGSEAFF.

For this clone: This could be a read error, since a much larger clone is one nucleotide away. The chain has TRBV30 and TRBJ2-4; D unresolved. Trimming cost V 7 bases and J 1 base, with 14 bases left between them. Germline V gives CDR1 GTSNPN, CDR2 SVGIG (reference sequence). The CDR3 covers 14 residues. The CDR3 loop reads CALETSPAKNIQYF. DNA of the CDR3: TGTGCCTTGGAAACTTCCCCGGCCAAAAACATTCAGTACTTC.

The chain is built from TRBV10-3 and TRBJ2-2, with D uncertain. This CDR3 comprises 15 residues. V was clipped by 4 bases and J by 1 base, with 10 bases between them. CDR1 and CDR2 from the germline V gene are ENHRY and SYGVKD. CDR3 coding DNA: TGTGCCATCAGTGCCAGGCAGTGGAACACCGGGGAGCTGTTTTTT. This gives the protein CAISARQWNTGELFF.